The source of this T cell receptor (beta chain) is a study of blood T cells in healthy people across ages. General study findings and limits: Naive and antigen-experienced cells could not be conclusively compared, given unsorted PBMCs.

With a J-beta primer mix and a sample-barcoded 5' primer, a second PCR ran about 6 to 11 cycles. Tags on each cDNA molecule came from a template-switch adaptor with 12 random nucleotides. One entry per CDR3 protein, called by TCRdb with MiXCR from the 5' RACE reads. The table has approximately 800,000 distinct CDR3 sequences, about 47% seen once. The CDR3 is made up of 15 amino acids. V gave up 2 bases and J gave up 4 bases; unmatched junction bases: 7. The germline V gene has CDR1 GTSNPN and CDR2 SVGIG (reference sequence). Worth noting for this clonotype: The target antigen is unknown.

Each donor was a healthy Caucasian individual from Russia, aged about 6 to 100. PBMCs were isolated at a quantity of at least 6 million per sample. The chain is built from TRBV30 and TRBJ2-1, with 8 bases matching TRBD2. Sequencing was done on a sample of blood. This sequence originates from an elderly man in good health. This CDR3 is CAWSHSGGLYNEQFF. CDR3 sequence (DNA): TGTGCCTGGAGTCACTCGGGAGGGCTTTACAATGAGCAGTTCTTC. Variable domain in full (rest from reference TRBV30 and TRBJ2-1): SQTIHQWPATLVQPVGSPLSLECTVEGTSNPNLYWYRQAAGRGLQLLFYSVGIGQISSEVPQNLSASRPQDRQFILSSKKLLLSDSGFYLCAWSHSGGLYNEQFFGPGTRLTVL.